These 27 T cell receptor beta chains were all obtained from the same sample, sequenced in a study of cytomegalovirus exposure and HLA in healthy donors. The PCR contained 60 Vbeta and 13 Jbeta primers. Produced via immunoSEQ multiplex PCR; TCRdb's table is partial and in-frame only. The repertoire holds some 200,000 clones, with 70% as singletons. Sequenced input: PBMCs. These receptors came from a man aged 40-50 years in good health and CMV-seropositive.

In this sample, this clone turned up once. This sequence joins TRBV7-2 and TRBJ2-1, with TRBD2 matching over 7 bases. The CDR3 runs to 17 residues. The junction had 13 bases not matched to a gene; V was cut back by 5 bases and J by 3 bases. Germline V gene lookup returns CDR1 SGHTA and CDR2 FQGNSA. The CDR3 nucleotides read TGTGCCAGCAGCCGGAGGGCCGGGACTATCGACTACAATGAGCAGTTCTTC. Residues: CASSRRAGTIDYNEQFF.

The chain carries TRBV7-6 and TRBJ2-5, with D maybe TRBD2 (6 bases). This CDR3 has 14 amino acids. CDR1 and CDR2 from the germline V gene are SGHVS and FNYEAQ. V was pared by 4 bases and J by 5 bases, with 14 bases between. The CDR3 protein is CASSWTDGGETQYF. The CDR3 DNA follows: TGTGCCAGCAGCTGGACGGACGGAGGGGAGACCCAGTACTTC.

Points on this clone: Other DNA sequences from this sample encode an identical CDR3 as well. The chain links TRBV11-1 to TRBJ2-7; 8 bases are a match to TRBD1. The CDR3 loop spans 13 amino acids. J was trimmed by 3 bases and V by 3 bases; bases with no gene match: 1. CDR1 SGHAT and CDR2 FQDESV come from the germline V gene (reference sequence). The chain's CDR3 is CASSLDRDYEQYF. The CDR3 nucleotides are TGTGCCAGCAGCTTGGACAGGGACTACGAGCAGTACTTC.

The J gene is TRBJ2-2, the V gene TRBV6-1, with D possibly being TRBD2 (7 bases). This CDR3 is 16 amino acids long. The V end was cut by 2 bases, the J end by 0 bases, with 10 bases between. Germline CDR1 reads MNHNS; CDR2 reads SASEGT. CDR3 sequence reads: CASSERGGPNTGELFF. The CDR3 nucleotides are TGTGCCAGCAGTGAAAGGGGGGGGCCGAACACCGGGGAGCTGTTTTTT.

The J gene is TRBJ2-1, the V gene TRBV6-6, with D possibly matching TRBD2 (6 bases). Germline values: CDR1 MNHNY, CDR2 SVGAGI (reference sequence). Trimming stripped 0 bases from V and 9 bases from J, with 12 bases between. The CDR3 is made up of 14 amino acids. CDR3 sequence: CASSYSEGLSEQFF. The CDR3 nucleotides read TGTGCCAGCAGTTACTCGGAGGGCTTGAGTGAGCAGTTCTTC.

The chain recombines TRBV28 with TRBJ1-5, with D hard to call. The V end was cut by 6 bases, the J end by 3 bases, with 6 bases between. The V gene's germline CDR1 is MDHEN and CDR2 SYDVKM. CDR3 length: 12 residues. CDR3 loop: CASSPNNQPQHF. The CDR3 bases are TGTGCCAGCAGCCCCAACAATCAGCCCCAGCATTTT.

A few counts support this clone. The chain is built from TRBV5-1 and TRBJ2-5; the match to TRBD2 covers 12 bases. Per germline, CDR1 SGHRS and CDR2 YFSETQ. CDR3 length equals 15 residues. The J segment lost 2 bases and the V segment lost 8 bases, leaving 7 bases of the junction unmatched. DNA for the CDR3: TGCGCCAGTATGACTAGCGGGGGCCGTCAAGAGACCCAGTACTTC. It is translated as CASMTSGGRQETQYF.

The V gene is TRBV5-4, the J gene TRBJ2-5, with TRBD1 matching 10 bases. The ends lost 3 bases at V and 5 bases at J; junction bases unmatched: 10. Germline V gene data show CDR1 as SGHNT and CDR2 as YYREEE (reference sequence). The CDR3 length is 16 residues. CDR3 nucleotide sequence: TGTGCCAGCAGCTCCTCGCCGACAGGGGGCGGCGAGACCCAGTACTTC. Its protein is CASSSSPTGGGETQYF. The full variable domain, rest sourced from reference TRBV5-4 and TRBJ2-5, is ETGVTQSPTHLIKTRGQQVTLRCSSQSGHNTVSWYQQALGQGPQFIFQYYREEENGRGNFPPRFSGLQFPNYSSELNVNALELDDSALYLCASSSSPTGGGETQYFGPGTRLLVL.

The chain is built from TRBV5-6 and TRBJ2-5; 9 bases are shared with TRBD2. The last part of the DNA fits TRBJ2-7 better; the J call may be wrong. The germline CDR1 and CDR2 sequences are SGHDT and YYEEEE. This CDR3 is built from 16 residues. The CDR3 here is CASSLPAGTSPYEQYF. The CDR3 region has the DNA TGTGCCAGCAGCCTCCCCGCCGGGACTAGCCCCTACGAGCAGTACTTC.

The CDR3 loop is CASSPPSQYF. Here the CDR3 DNA reads TGTGCCAGCAGTCCCCCTTCGCAGTACTTC. The genes are TRBV6-5 and TRBJ2-7; unclear D gene. V lost 5 bases to trimming and J lost 9 bases, with 8 bases between them. This CDR3 region has 10 residues. The germline V gene encodes CDR1 MNHEY and CDR2 SVGAGI.

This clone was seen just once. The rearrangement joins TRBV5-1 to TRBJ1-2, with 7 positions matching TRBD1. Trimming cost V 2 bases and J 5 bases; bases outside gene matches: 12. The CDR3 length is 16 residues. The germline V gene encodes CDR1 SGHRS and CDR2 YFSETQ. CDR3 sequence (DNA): TGCGCCAGCAGCTTCGGGGGGGGACAGTCTAGGTATGGCTACACCTTC. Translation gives CASSFGGGQSRYGYTF.

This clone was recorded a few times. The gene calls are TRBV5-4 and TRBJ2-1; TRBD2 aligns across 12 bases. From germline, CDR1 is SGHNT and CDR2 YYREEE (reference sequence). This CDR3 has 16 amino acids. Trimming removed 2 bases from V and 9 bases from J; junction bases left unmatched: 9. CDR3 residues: CASSLPLAGGQVEQFF. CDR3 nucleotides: TGTGCCAGCAGCTTACCCCTAGCGGGGGGGCAGGTTGAGCAGTTCTTC.

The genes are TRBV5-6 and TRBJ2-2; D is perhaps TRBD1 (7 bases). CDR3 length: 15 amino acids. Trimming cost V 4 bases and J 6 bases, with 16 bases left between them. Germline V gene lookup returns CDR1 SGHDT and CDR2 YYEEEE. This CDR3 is CASSPQGGSAGELFF. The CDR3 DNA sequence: TGTGCCAGCAGCCCTCAGGGGGGATCGGCCGGGGAGCTGTTTTTT. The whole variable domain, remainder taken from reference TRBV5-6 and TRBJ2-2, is DAGVTQSPTHLIKTRGQQVTLRCSPKSGHDTVSWYQQALGQGPQFIFQYYEEEERQRGNFPDRFSGHQFPNYSSELNVNALLLGDSALYLCASSPQGGSAGELFFGEGSRLTVL.

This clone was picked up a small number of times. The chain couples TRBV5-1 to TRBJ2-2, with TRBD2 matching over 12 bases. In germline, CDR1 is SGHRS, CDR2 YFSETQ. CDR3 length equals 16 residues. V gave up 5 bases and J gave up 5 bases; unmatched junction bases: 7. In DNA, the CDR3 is TGCGCCAGCAGTTCGACAACTAGCGGGGGGACCGGGGAGCTGTTTTTT. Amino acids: CASSSTTSGGTGELFF.

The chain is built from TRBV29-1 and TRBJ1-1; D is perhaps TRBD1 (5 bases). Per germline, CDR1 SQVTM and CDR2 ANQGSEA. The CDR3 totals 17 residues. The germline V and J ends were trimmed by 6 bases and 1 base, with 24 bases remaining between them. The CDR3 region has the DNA TGCAGCGTCCTAGGGGCTGCCGGACTAAGATCGAACACTGAAGCTTTCTTT. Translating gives CSVLGAAGLRSNTEAFF.

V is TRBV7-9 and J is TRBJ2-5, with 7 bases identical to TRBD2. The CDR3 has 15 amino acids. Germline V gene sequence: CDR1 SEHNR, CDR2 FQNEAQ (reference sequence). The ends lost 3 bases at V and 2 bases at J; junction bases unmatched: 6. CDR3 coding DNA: TGTGCCAGCAGCTTCCTAGGACTAGGTCAAGAGACCCAGTACTTC. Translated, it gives CASSFLGLGQETQYF.

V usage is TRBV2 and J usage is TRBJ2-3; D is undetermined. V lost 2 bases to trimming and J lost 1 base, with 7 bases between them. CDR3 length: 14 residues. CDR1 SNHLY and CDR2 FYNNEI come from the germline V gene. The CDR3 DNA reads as TGTGCCAGCAGTGAAATGGCAGGCACAGATACGCAGTATTTT. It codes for CASSEMAGTDTQYF.

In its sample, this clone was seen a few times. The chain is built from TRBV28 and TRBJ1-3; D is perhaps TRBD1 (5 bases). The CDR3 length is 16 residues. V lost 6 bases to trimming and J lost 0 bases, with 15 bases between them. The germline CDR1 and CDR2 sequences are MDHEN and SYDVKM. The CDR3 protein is CASSPSGVPSGNTIYF. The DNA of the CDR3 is TGTGCCAGCAGCCCGTCGGGGGTCCCCTCTGGAAACACCATATATTTT.

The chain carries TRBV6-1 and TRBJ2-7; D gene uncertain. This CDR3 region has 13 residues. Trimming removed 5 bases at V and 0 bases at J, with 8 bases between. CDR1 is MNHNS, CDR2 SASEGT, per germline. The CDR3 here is CASSQSHSYEQYF. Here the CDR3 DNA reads TGTGCCAGCAGTCAGTCTCACTCCTACGAGCAGTACTTC.

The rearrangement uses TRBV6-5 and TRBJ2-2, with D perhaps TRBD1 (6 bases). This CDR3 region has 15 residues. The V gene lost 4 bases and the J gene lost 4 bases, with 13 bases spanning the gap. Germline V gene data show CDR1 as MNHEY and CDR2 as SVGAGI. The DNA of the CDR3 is TGTGCCAGCAGTTCTAACAGGGCATCCACCGGGGAGCTGTTTTTT. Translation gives CASSSNRASTGELFF.

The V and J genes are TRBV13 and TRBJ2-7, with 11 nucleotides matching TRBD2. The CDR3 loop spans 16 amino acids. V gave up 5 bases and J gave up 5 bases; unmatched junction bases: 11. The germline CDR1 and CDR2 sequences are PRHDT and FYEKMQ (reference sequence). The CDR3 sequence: CASSPSTGTSGNEQYF. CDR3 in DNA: TGTGCCAGCAGCCCCTCTACCGGGACTAGCGGCAACGAGCAGTACTTC.

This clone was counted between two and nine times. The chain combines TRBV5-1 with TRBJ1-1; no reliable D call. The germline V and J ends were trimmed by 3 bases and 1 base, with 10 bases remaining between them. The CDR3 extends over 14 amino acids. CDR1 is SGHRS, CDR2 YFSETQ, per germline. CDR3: CASSYDGENTEAFF. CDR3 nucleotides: TGCGCCAGCAGCTACGACGGAGAGAACACTGAAGCTTTCTTT.

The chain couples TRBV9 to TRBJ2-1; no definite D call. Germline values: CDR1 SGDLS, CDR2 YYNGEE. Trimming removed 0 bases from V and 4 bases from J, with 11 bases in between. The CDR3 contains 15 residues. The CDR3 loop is CASSVGSFAYNEQFF. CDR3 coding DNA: TGTGCCAGCAGCGTAGGAAGCTTTGCGTACAATGAGCAGTTCTTC.

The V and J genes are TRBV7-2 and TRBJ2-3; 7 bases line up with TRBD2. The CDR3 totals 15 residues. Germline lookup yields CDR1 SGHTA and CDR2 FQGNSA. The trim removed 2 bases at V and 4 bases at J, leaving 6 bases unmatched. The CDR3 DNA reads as TGTGCCAGCAGCTTAAATGGGGGGGTTGCAGATACGCAGTATTTT. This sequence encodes CASSLNGGVADTQYF.

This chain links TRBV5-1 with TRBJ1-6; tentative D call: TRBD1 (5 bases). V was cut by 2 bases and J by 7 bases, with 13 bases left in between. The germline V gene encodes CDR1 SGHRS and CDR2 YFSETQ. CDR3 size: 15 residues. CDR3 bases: TGCGCCAGCAGCTTAGGGGTTTTACGAAATTCACCCCTCCACTTT. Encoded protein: CASSLGVLRNSPLHF.

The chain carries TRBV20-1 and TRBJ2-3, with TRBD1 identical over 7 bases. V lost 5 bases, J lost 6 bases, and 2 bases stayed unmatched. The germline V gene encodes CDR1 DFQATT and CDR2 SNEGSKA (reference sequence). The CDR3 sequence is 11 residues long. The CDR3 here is CSALQGDTQYF. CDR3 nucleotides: TGCAGTGCTCTACAGGGGGATACGCAGTATTTT.

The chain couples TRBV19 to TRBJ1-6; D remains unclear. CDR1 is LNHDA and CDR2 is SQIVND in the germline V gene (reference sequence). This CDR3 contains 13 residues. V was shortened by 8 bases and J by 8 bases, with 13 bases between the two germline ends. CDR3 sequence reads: CASSEGIDSPLHF. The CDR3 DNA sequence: TGTGCCAGTTCGGAGGGTATCGATTCACCCCTCCACTTT.